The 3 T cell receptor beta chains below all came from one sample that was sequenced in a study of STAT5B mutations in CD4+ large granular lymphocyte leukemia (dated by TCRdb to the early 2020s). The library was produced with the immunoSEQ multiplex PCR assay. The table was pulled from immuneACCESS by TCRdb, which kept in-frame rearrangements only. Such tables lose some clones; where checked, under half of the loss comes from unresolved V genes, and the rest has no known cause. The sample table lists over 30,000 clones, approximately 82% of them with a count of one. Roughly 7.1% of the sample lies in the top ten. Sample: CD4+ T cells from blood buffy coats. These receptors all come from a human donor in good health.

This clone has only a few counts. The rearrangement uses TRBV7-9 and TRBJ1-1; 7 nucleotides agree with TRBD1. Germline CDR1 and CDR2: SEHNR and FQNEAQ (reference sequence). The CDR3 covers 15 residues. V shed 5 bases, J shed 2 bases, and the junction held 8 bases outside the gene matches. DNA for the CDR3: TGTGCCAGCAGCAAAAACAGGGGATCCAACACTGAAGCTTTCTTT. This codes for CASSKNRGSNTEAFF.

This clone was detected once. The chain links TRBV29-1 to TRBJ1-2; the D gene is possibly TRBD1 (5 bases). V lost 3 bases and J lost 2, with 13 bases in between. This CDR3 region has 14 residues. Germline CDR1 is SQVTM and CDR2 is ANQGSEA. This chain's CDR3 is CSVDSNRKNYGYTF. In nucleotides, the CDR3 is TGCAGCGTTGATAGCAACAGGAAAAACTATGGCTACACCTTC.

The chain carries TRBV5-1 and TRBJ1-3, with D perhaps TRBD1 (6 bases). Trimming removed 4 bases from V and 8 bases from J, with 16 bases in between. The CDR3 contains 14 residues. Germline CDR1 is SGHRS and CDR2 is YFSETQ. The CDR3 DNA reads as TGCGCCAGCAGCACGGCGGGCAGGGGTGACACCATATATTTT. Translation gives CASSTAGRGDTIYF.